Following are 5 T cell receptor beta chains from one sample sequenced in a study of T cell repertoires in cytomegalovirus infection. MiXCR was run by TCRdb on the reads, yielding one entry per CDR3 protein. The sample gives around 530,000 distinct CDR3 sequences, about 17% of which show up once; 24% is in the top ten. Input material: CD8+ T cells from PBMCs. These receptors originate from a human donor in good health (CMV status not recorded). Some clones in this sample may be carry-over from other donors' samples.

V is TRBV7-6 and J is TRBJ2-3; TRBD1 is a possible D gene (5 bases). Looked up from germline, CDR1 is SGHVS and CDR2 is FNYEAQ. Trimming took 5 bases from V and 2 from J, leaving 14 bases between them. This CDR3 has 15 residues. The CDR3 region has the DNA TGTGCCAGCAGCAGGTCTGGGGCGCTCACAGATACGCAGTATTTT. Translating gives CASSRSGALTDTQYF. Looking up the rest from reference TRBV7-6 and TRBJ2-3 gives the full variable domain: GAGVSQSPRYKVTKRGQDVALRCDPISGHVSLYWYRQALGQGPEFLTYFNYEAQQDKSGLPNDRFSAERPEGSISTLTIQRTEQRDSAMYRCASSRSGALTDTQYFGPGTRLTVL.

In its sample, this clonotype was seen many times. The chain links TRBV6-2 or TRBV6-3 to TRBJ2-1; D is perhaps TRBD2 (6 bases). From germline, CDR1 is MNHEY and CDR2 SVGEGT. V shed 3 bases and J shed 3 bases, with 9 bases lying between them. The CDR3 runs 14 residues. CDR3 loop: CASSYSGLYNEQFF. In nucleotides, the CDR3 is TGTGCCAGCAGTTATTCGGGACTCTACAATGAGCAGTTCTTC.

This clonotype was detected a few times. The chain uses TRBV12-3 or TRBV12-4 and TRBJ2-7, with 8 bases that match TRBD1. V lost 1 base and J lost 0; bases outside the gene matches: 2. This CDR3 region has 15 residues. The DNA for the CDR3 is TGTGCCAGCAGTTTAGGGGACAGGCTCTCCTACGAGCAGTACTTC. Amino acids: CASSLGDRLSYEQYF.

The chain's CDR3 is CSAGTQGYNQETQYF. The DNA for the CDR3 is TGCAGTGCTGGTACACAGGGGTACAACCAAGAGACCCAGTACTTC. The gene calls are TRBV20-1 and TRBJ2-5; 7 bases map to TRBD1. Trimming removed 5 bases from V and 0 bases from J; junction bases left unmatched: 9. This CDR3 comprises 15 residues. Germline values: CDR1 DFQATT, CDR2 SNEGSKA (reference sequence).

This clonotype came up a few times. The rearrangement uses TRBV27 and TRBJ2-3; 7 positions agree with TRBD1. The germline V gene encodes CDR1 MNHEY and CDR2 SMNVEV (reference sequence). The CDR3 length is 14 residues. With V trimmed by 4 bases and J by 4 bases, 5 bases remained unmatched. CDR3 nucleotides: TGTGCCAGCAGTTCGAGACAGGGTTCAGATACGCAGTATTTT. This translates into CASSSRQGSDTQYF.